This TCR beta chain is drawn from a study of early T cells in non-severe SARS-CoV-2 infection. Study results and caveats: Clonotype matching in VDJdb favored anti-spike CD8 responses and did not capture private and CD4 specificities.

There are many counts of this clonotype. Its matching antigen is unknown. TCRdb ran MiXCR on the 5' RACE reads and lists one entry per CDR3 protein. The sample contains 30,000 to 35,000 distinct CDR3 sequences, roughly 6.6% of which appear only once. V was cut by 1 base and J by 5 bases, with 14 bases left in between. This CDR3 has 15 residues. Germline V gene data show CDR1 as LGHDT and CDR2 as YNNKEL (reference sequence). Source material: whole blood. The chain recombines TRBV3-1 with TRBJ2-5; the D gene is possibly TRBD2 (5 bases). This receptor was identified in an adult who was a healthcare worker with PCR-confirmed SARS-CoV-2 infection or an uninfected control (not recorded which). In DNA, the CDR3 is TGTGCCAGCAGCCAAGGGACCGGGCGGGTGGAGACCCAGTACTTC. This sequence encodes CASSQGTGRVETQYF.